The sequence of this TCR beta chain was determined in a study of blood T cell repertoires in COVID-19 (dated by TCRdb to 2020 to 2022). For context, the study as a whole: Collaborator samples came from the United States, Italy and Spain and covered acute and convalescent phases of COVID-19. The repertoires were made available in a free public database intended to serve as a resource for research on the immune response to SARS-CoV-2. The dataset comprised deeply sampled blood TCRbeta repertoires from subjects exposed to, actively infected with, or recovered from COVID-19. The prospective study material was composed of cDNA or gDNA derived from T cells, B-cell-depleted T cells, or PBMCs. The samples were drawn from two sources: the first 160 participants of the ongoing ImmuneRACE study, and approximately 1,300 subjects contributed by 6 global collaborators. Where available, HLA class I and class II types were obtained from metadata supplied by the sample provider rather than from assay-based typing. A de-identified subject ID, COVID-19 status, age in years and sex were almost always included in the sample metadata. Paper-wide results and their limitations: The amount of clinical and demographic metadata varied by source and participant and was provided uncurated.

The immunoSEQ Assay, a bias-controlled multiplex PCR, was used to amplify TCRbeta CDR3 regions from genomic DNA. In the source study's methods: The number of nucleated cells in each sample was estimated by amplification of reference gene primers within the assay. Sequence reads were collapsed and filtered to measure the absolute abundance of every unique TCRbeta CDR3 rearrangement. For each sample, productive Simpson clonality was calculated as the square root of Simpson's diversity index across productive rearrangements. TCRdb mirrors the immuneACCESS table, restricted to in-frame sequences. Some clones are absent from its copies; in checked studies, under half trace to an unresolved V gene, and the reason for the others is unknown. That table supplies the V and J calls and clone size; D and trimming were determined from the DNA. This sample is represented by 200,000 to 300,000 clones; 65% to 90% of them were singletons. 2% to 2.5% of the sample belongs to the ten largest clones.

The CDR3 numbers 13 residues from cysteine through phenylalanine. The entry retains the CDR3 DNA only, 39 bases that are in frame from base 1. From a lookup of the germline V gene, CDR1 and CDR2 are SQVTM and ANQGSEA. Relative to germline, V is missing 7 bases and J is missing 6 bases, with 5 bases of the junction outside any gene match. Samples from volunteer blood donors who had recovered from COVID-19 were contributed by a second Seattle source. Collaborating institutions collected whole blood in K2EDTA tubes following their own protocols. Collaborator samples were shipped for TCRbeta analysis as frozen whole blood, isolated PBMCs, or DNA extracted from either sample type. In regard to this clone: Its antigen is not yet known. The record has no base qualities; no much larger clone is one base away.

The origin of this receptor is a man aged 40-50 years who had recovered from COVID-19. The chain uses TRBV29-1 and TRBJ2-2; the junction holds 10 bases that match TRBD1. The specimen was peripheral blood. CDR3 protein: CSGGTGAAGELFF. The bases read TGCAGCGGGGGGACAGGGGCGGCCGGGGAGCTGTTTTTT.